The entry below gives a single T cell receptor (beta chain) sequence along with its context. The antigen remains undetermined. For sequencing, patients were chosen who had shown expansion of CD8+CD57+ cells by flow cytometry. Blood was sampled before the patients had received any therapy. Genomic DNA provided the template from which TCR beta VDJ and CDR3 profiles were obtained. Each CDR3 protein gets one entry after TCRdb re-called the reads with MiXCR. In the table there are more than 150,000 distinct CDR3 sequences, 40% to 50% of which are singletons. The sample is drawn from a study of CD8+CD57+ T cells in acquired aplastic anemia. At the level of the study: Each DNA sample taken from sorted CD4+ and CD8+ cells came to around 3.4 ug on average. Broader study findings: Between patients and controls, CD8+ Simpson's diversity did not vary significantly. Overlapping CD8+ CDR3 repertoires of patients and controls contained about 27 shared sequences.

Sequences were obtained from sorted CD4+, CD8+, or CD8+CD57+ T cells (not recorded which) from PBMCs. The sequence was obtained from a human donor with aplastic anemia.

The CDR3 spells CAIRPGSGRARYEQYF. The CDR3 region has the DNA TGTGCCATCAGGCCGGGGAGCGGGAGGGCCCGCTACGAGCAGTACTTC. The V gene is TRBV10-3, the J gene TRBJ2-7; 10 positions agree with TRBD2. Germline CDR1 and CDR2: ENHRY and SYGVKD. This CDR3 is 16 amino acids long. V lost 6 bases, J lost 3 bases, and 11 bases stayed unmatched.